The present entry profiles one T cell receptor beta chain with its context. The antigen is not known. No progression to ophthalmopathy during 18 months of follow-up defined stable disease. Reasons for excluding patients were uncontrolled infection, other autoimmune disease, pregnancy or lactation. The sample comes from a study of T cells in Graves' hyperthyroidism and ophthalmopathy. Researchers amplified the TCR beta CDR3 regions from RNA transcripts. The HTBI primer set drove a first-round RT-PCR of the TCR CDR3. Each CDR3 protein is one row after TCRdb ran MiXCR on the multiplex PCR reads. The sample consists of fewer than 750,000 distinct CDR3 sequences, around 42% of them appearing once. Germline lookup yields CDR1 DFQATT and CDR2 SNEGSKA (reference sequence). Trimming removed 0 bases from V and 2 bases from J, with 10 bases in between. The CDR3 extends over 14 amino acids. Whole-study results and caveats: Before onset, by a median of approximately 6.8 months, the model predicted ophthalmopathy.

The rearrangement joins TRBV20-1 to TRBJ1-2, with D maybe TRBD1 (6 bases). The clonotype comes from a woman aged 18-29 years with Graves' hyperthyroidism. Sequencing used peripheral blood or thyroid tissue (not recorded which). The CDR3: CSARDTDRNYGYTF. The CDR3 nucleotides read TGCAGTGCTAGAGATACGGACAGAAACTATGGCTACACCTTC.